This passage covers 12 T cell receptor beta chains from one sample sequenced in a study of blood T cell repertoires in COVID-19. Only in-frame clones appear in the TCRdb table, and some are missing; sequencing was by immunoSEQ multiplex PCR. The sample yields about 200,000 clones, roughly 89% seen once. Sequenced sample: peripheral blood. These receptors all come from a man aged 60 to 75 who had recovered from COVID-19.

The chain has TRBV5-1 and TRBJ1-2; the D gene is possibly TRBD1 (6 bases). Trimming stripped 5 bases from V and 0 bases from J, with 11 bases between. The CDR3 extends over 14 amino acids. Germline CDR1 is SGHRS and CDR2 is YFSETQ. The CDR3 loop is CASSGQLTNYGYTF. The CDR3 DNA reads TGCGCCAGCAGTGGACAGCTAACTAACTATGGCTACACCTTC.

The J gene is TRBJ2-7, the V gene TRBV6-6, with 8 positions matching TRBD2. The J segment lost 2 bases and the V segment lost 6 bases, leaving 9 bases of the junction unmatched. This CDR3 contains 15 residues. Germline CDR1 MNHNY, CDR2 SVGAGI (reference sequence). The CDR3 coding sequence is TGTGCCAGCAGCTACGGGATTAGCGGGACCTACGAGCAGTACTTC. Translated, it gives CASSYGISGTYEQYF.

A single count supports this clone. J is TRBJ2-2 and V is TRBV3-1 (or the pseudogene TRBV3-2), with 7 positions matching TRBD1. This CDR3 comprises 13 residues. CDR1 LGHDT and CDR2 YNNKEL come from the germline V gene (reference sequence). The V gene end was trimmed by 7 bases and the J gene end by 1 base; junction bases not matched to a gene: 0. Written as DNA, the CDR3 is TGTGCCAGCAACAGGGGGAACACCGGGGAGCTGTTTTTT. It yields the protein CASNRGNTGELFF.

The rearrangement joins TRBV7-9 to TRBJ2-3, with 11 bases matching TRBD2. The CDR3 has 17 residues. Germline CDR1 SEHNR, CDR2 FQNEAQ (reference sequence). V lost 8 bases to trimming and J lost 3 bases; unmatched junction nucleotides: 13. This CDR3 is CASGGLAGGRGTDTQYF. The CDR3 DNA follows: TGTGCCAGCGGTGGGCTAGCGGGAGGAAGAGGAACAGATACGCAGTATTTT.

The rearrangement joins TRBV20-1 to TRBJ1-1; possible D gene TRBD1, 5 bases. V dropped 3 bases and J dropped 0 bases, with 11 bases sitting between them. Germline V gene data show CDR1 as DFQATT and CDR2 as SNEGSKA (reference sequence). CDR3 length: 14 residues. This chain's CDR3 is CSASRQGMNTEAFF. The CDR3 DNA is TGCAGTGCTAGTAGGCAGGGCATGAACACTGAAGCTTTCTTT.

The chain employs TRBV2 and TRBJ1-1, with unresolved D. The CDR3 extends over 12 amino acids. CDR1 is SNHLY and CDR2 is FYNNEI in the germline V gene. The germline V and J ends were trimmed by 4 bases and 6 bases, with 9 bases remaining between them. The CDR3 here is CASSVRFAEAFF. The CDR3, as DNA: TGTGCCAGCAGTGTTCGGTTTGCTGAAGCTTTCTTT.

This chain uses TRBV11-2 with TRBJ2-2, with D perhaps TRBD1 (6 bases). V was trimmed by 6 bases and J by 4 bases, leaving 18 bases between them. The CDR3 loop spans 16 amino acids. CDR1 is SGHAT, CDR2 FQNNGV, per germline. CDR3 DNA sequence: TGTGCCAGCAGGTCCGTCAGGGGTCCCGGCACCGGGGAGCTGTTTTTT. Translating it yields CASRSVRGPGTGELFF.

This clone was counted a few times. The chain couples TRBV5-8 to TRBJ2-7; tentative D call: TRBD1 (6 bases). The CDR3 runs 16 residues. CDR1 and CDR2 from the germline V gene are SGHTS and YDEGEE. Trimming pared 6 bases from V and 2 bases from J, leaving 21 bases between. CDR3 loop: CASTPMTGVMTYEQYF. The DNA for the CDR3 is TGTGCCAGCACCCCCATGACAGGTGTCATGACCTACGAGCAGTACTTC. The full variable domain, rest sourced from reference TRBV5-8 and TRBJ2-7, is EAGVTQSPTHLIKTRGQQATLRCSPISGHTSVYWYQQALGLGLQFLLWYDEGEERNRGNFPPRFSGRQFPNYSSELNVNALELEDSALYLCASTPMTGVMTYEQYFGPGTRLTVT.

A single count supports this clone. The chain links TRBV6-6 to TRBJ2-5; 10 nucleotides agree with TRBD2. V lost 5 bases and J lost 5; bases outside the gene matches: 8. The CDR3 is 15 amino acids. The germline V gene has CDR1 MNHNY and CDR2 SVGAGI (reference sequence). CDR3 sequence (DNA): TGTGCCAGCAGTCCCAGCGGGGGGGCCAAGGAGACCCAGTACTTC. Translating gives CASSPSGGAKETQYF.

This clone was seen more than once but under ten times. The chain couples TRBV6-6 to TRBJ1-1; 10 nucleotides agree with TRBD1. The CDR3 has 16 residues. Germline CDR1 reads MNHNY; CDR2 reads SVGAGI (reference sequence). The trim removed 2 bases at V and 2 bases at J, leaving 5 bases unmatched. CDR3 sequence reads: CASSYPDRGFNTEAFF. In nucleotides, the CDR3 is TGTGCCAGCAGTTACCCGGACAGGGGGTTTAACACTGAAGCTTTCTTT.

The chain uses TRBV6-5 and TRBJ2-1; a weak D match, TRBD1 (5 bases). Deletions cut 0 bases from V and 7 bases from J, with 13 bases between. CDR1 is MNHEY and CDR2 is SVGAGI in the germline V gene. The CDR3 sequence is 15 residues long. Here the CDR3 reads CASSYSSGLRNEQFF. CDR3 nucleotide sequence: TGTGCCAGCAGTTACTCTTCAGGGCTTCGGAATGAGCAGTTCTTC.

The CDR3, as DNA: TGTGCCAGCAGCGTCGGTAGCGGGAGAGGGATGAATGAGCAGTTCTTC. Residues: CASSVGSGRGMNEQFF. This chain uses TRBV5-6 with TRBJ2-1, with 9 bases identical to TRBD2. J gave up 7 bases and V 4 bases, and 12 bases lay outside the gene matches. Germline CDR1 reads SGHDT; CDR2 reads YYEEEE. The CDR3 totals 16 residues.